Sequencing of this T cell receptor (beta chain) was carried out in a study of breast tumors, draining lymph nodes, adjacent tissues. Study observations and caveats: Compared with basal-like, luminal-like tumors shared significantly more repertoire with nontumor tissue. That most tumor T cells come from lymph nodes remained unproven. Data fit most tumor T cells coming from lymph node, expanding in tumor. Compared with lymph nodes, tumors were less diverse; compared with nontumor tissue, more.

Samples came from axillary lymph nodes draining the breast cancer. TCRdb re-analysed the multiplex PCR reads in MiXCR, keeping a single row per CDR3 protein. The repertoire includes some 200,000 distinct CDR3 sequences, roughly 31% of them detected once, and about 4.5% sits in the top ten. The CDR3 covers 15 residues. Germline CDR1 is SGDLS and CDR2 is YYNGEE. V lost 3 bases to trimming and J lost 5 bases, with 15 bases between them. Turning to this clonotype: What it recognizes is unknown.

The clonotype comes from a female donor with breast cancer. Some clones in this sample may be carry-over from other donors' samples. Material for sequencing was axillary lymph node tissue. The gene calls are TRBV9 and TRBJ1-3; a possible D gene is TRBD1 (5 bases). DNA for the CDR3: TGTGCCAGCAGCGCCACGGGACTTCGAAGAAACACCATATATTTT. Amino acid sequence: CASSATGLRRNTIYF.